The clone carrying this T cell receptor beta chain was seen repeatedly, ten times or more. Its target is unknown. Indicated time point: sample taken at primary tumor resection. The donor population consisted of some 67 patients with untreated, early-stage non-small cell lung cancer. No cell sorting; template was whole RNA from tumor, lung tissue or PBMC. This entry belongs to a study of spatial heterogeneity in lung cancer. Points from the study as a whole: Expanded intratumoral alpha and beta TCR counts tracked tumor mutation counts. Estimation of coverage gave values of about 7.1% for alpha and more than 11% for beta chains in tumor T cells.

The CDR3 consists of 16 residues. Germline CDR1 is SQVTM and CDR2 is ANQGSEA. The junction had 14 bases not matched to a gene; V was cut back by 6 bases and J by 0 bases. Each molecule of TCR cDNA was tagged with one unique molecular identifier. TCRdb used MiXCR to reprocess the 5' RACE reads, holding one entry per CDR3 protein. The top ten clones hold 20% to 25% of a sample with over 15,000 distinct CDR3 sequences, 7% of them seen once. The sequence was collected from a female donor with early-stage non-small cell lung cancer. The sample in question was lung tumor tissue, obtained at surgery. The genes are TRBV29-1 and TRBJ2-7, with 7 positions matching TRBD2. CDR3 sequence reads: CSVLPGRSGASYEQYF. In DNA, the CDR3 is TGCAGCGTACTCCCGGGTAGGAGCGGGGCCTCCTACGAGCAGTACTTC.